This record concerns one T cell receptor beta chain sequence. This CDR3 contains 14 residues. V was clipped by 6 bases and J by 2 bases; unmatched bases: 6. Germline CDR1 reads ENHRY; CDR2 reads SYGVKD. The data derive from a study of blood T cell repertoires in COVID-19. Repertoires were generated with immunoSEQ multiplex PCR, while TCRdb's copy carries only in-frame clones and drops some. The sample records over 150,000 clones, roughly 88% being singletons. The chain joins TRBV10-3 to TRBJ2-7, with 8 bases that match TRBD1. The receptor was derived from a human donor in a cohort sampled during active COVID-19. Sequencing was performed on peripheral blood. The CDR3 bases are TGTGCCATCAGGGGGGACAGGATTCCCTACGAGCAGTACTTC. Translating it yields CAIRGDRIPYEQYF.